A selection of T cell receptor beta chains follows, all from one sample in a study of CD8 T cells in ankylosing spondylitis. TCRdb re-called the 5' RACE reads with MiXCR, one entry per CDR3 protein. The repertoire holds over 450,000 distinct CDR3 sequences, with 12% as singletons. The sequencing sample was made of blood, either unsorted or a sorted T cell fraction (not recorded which). These receptors originate from a male donor with ankylosing spondylitis. The CDR3 runs from the conserved cysteine through the conserved F or W. The order of the fields is J gene, clone size, V gene, D gene, CDR3 DNA, CDR3 protein. The D gene is left open where the match is weak. For some rows the clone size is stated as once, few or many, or as a class when expanded; others skip it.

j_call: TRBJ1-5
clone_size: NA
v_call: TRBV7-8
d_call: TRBD1
cdr3_nt: TGTGCCAGCAGCTACTTCGGACAGGATAGCAATCAGCCCCAGCATTTT
cdr3_aa: CASSYFGQDSNQPQHF

j_call: TRBJ2-1
clone_size: once
v_call: TRBV7-2
d_call: TRBD2
cdr3_nt: TGTGCCAGCAGCGGGACTACCGGGGGGTATGAGCAGTTCTTC
cdr3_aa: CASSGTTGGYEQFF

j_call: TRBJ2-3
clone_size: few
v_call: TRBV20-1
d_call: NA
cdr3_nt: TGCAGTGCTAGAGATCCCGGGAGGGCCAGGGGGGGAGATACGCAGTATTTT
cdr3_aa: CSARDPGRARGGDTQYF

j_call: TRBJ2-1
clone_size: few
v_call: TRBV7-2
d_call: NA
cdr3_nt: TGTGCCAGCACCTCAGGGTGGAATGAGCAGTTCTTC
cdr3_aa: CASTSGWNEQFF

j_call: TRBJ1-5
clone_size: few
v_call: TRBV30
d_call: NA
cdr3_nt: TGTGCCTGGTCTCTAGGGGGGGGTAATCAGCCCCAGCATTTT
cdr3_aa: CAWSLGGGNQPQHF

j_call: TRBJ2-3
clone_size: NA
v_call: TRBV5-1
d_call: TRBD2
cdr3_nt: TGCGCCAGCAGCGCCGGACTAGCGGGAGGATTAGATACGCAGTATTTT
cdr3_aa: CASSAGLAGGLDTQYF

j_call: TRBJ1-3
clone_size: NA
v_call: TRBV12-3/TRBV12-4
d_call: NA
cdr3_nt: TGTGCCAGCAGTTTAGTCGCGTCAGGACTCTTCTCTGGAAACACCATATATTTT
cdr3_aa: CASSLVASGLFSGNTIYF

j_call: TRBJ2-3
clone_size: many
v_call: TRBV7-9
d_call: TRBD2
cdr3_nt: TGTGCCAGCAGCCCAGGGACTAGCGCAGCAGATACGCAGTATTTT
cdr3_aa: CASSPGTSAADTQYF

j_call: TRBJ2-5
clone_size: NA
v_call: TRBV7-2
d_call: TRBD2
cdr3_nt: TGTGCCAGCAGCTTATCCAGCGGGAGAGAGACCCAGTACTTC
cdr3_aa: CASSLSSGRETQYF

j_call: TRBJ2-5
clone_size: NA
v_call: TRBV12-3/TRBV12-4
d_call: TRBD1
cdr3_nt: TGTGCCAGCACCATGGGACAGTTCTTGGGGACCCAGTACTTC
cdr3_aa: CASTMGQFLGTQYF

j_call: TRBJ2-3
clone_size: NA
v_call: TRBV10-2
d_call: NA
cdr3_nt: TGCGCCAGCAGTGAGTCCAGACAAACAAACACAGATACGCAGTATTTT
cdr3_aa: CASSESRQTNTDTQYF

j_call: TRBJ2-7
clone_size: NA
v_call: TRBV5-1
d_call: NA
cdr3_nt: TGCGCCAGCACGCCGAATAAGGGAGGCTTCTACGAGCAGTACTTC
cdr3_aa: CASTPNKGGFYEQYF

j_call: TRBJ1-1
clone_size: few
v_call: TRBV20-1
d_call: TRBD1
cdr3_nt: TGCAGTGCTAGAAAGGCAGGGGGCGATTTGACCACTGAAGCTTTCTTT
cdr3_aa: CSARKAGGDLTTEAFF

j_call: TRBJ2-5
clone_size: NA
v_call: TRBV7-2
d_call: NA
cdr3_nt: TGTGCCAGCAGCTTAGCGCTAGCGGAGACCCAGTACTTC
cdr3_aa: CASSLALAETQYF

j_call: TRBJ2-7
clone_size: few
v_call: TRBV24-1
d_call: NA
cdr3_nt: TGTGCCACCAGTGATTTCGAGGGGGATCTCTCCTACGAGCAGTACTTC
cdr3_aa: CATSDFEGDLSYEQYF

j_call: TRBJ1-6
clone_size: many
v_call: TRBV20-1
d_call: NA
cdr3_nt: TGCAGTGCTAGAAGGGGGAGCTCCTATAATTCACCCCTCCACTTT
cdr3_aa: CSARRGSSYNSPLHF

j_call: TRBJ2-1
clone_size: few
v_call: TRBV27
d_call: NA
cdr3_nt: TGTGCCACCCGAGGGGGGGCGAGCTCCTACAATGAGCAGTTCTTC
cdr3_aa: CATRGGASSYNEQFF

j_call: TRBJ2-1
clone_size: few
v_call: TRBV6-1
d_call: NA
cdr3_nt: TGTGCCAGCCCCCGTGGCGGGTTGGATGAGCAGTTCTTC
cdr3_aa: CASPRGGLDEQFF

j_call: TRBJ2-1
clone_size: few
v_call: TRBV16
d_call: NA
cdr3_nt: TGTGCCAGCAGCACTACAACACTACCTGTTAATGAGCAGTTCTTC
cdr3_aa: CASSTTTLPVNEQFF

j_call: TRBJ2-1
clone_size: many
v_call: TRBV11-1
d_call: TRBD2
cdr3_nt: TGTGCCAGCAGCTTAGAAAAGGGACTAGCGGGAGGAGAGAACAATGAGCAGTTCTTC
cdr3_aa: CASSLEKGLAGGENNEQFF

j_call: TRBJ1-1
clone_size: few
v_call: TRBV20-1
d_call: TRBD1
cdr3_nt: TGCAGTGCTAGAGTGGGACAGGCGCTGAACACTGAAGCTTTCTTT
cdr3_aa: CSARVGQALNTEAFF

j_call: TRBJ2-5
clone_size: few
v_call: TRBV5-4
d_call: TRBD2
cdr3_nt: TGTGCCAGCAGCTTGGCCGGAATAGCGGGAGAGGGAGAGACCCAGTACTTC
cdr3_aa: CASSLAGIAGEGETQYF

j_call: TRBJ1-5
clone_size: NA
v_call: TRBV29-1
d_call: TRBD1
cdr3_nt: TGCAGCGTTGGGCTTGGACAGGGGGAGCCCCAGCATTTT
cdr3_aa: CSVGLGQGEPQHF

j_call: TRBJ2-7
clone_size: NA
v_call: TRBV12-3/TRBV12-4
d_call: NA
cdr3_nt: TGTGCCAGCAGGCCGCCGGGACCGACTAGCGAGCAGTACTTC
cdr3_aa: CASRPPGPTSEQYF

j_call: TRBJ2-5
clone_size: many
v_call: TRBV12-3/TRBV12-4
d_call: TRBD2
cdr3_nt: TGCGCCAGCAGCTTAGCGGGAGGGCAAGAGACCCAGTACTTC
cdr3_aa: CASSLAGGQETQYF

j_call: TRBJ2-3
clone_size: NA
v_call: TRBV5-1
d_call: TRBD1
cdr3_nt: TGCGCCAGCAGCTTGGCCAGGGACAGAGGCACAGATACGCAGTATTTT
cdr3_aa: CASSLARDRGTDTQYF

j_call: TRBJ1-3
clone_size: few
v_call: TRBV5-1
d_call: NA
cdr3_nt: TGCGCCAGCAGCCTGAGATCGAGCTCTGGAAACACCATATATTTT
cdr3_aa: CASSLRSSSGNTIYF

j_call: TRBJ2-3
clone_size: few
v_call: TRBV10-3
d_call: NA
cdr3_nt: TGTGCCATCAGTGAGTCGAGTCAGGATACGCAGTATTTT
cdr3_aa: CAISESSQDTQYF

j_call: TRBJ2-5
clone_size: few
v_call: TRBV15
d_call: TRBD2
cdr3_nt: TGTGCCACCAGCAGAGAGCGCAGGGAGGGCCAGTACTTC
cdr3_aa: CATSRERREGQYF

j_call: TRBJ2-7
clone_size: NA
v_call: TRBV27
d_call: TRBD1
cdr3_nt: TGTGCCAGCAGCCGACCGGACAGGGACTACGAGCAGTACTTC
cdr3_aa: CASSRPDRDYEQYF

j_call: TRBJ2-2
clone_size: NA
v_call: TRBV9
d_call: NA
cdr3_nt: TGTGCCAGCAGCGTAGGTCACAGCGACACCGGGGAGCTGTTTTTT
cdr3_aa: CASSVGHSDTGELFF

j_call: TRBJ2-3
clone_size: NA
v_call: TRBV30
d_call: NA
cdr3_nt: TGTGCCTGGAGTGTATACCCCGCCGGGGCGGCAGATACGCAGTATTTT
cdr3_aa: CAWSVYPAGAADTQYF

j_call: TRBJ1-2
clone_size: many
v_call: TRBV5-1
d_call: NA
cdr3_nt: TGCGCCAGCAGCTTGGTGGAGTCGCAGGGATCGACTAACTATGGCTACACCTTC
cdr3_aa: CASSLVESQGSTNYGYTF

j_call: TRBJ2-1
clone_size: NA
v_call: TRBV9
d_call: NA
cdr3_nt: TGTGCCAGCAGCGTAGAGAGGCCCGCCCATGAGCAGTTCTTC
cdr3_aa: CASSVERPAHEQFF

j_call: TRBJ1-2
clone_size: many
v_call: TRBV29-1
d_call: NA
cdr3_nt: TGCAGCGTCCAGAAAGGGACGGATGGCTATGGCTACACCTTC
cdr3_aa: CSVQKGTDGYGYTF

j_call: TRBJ2-2
clone_size: NA
v_call: TRBV20-1
d_call: NA
cdr3_nt: TGCAGTGCTGCTACAGGGGGGGTATACACCGGGGAGCTGTTTTTT
cdr3_aa: CSAATGGVYTGELFF

j_call: TRBJ1-1
clone_size: many
v_call: TRBV11-2
d_call: NA
cdr3_nt: TGTGCCAGCAGTCAATTTAGGAGAGGGGACACTGAAGCTTTCTTT
cdr3_aa: CASSQFRRGDTEAFF

j_call: TRBJ2-3
clone_size: NA
v_call: TRBV12-3/TRBV12-4
d_call: NA
cdr3_nt: TGTGCCAGCAGTAACCCCGGGGGCCTCAGCACAGATACGCAGTATTTT
cdr3_aa: CASSNPGGLSTDTQYF

j_call: TRBJ1-1
clone_size: few
v_call: TRBV6-2/TRBV6-3
d_call: NA
cdr3_nt: TGTGCCAGCAGTATGAGAAACACTGAAGCTTTCTTT
cdr3_aa: CASSMRNTEAFF

j_call: TRBJ2-5
clone_size: NA
v_call: TRBV24-1
d_call: NA
cdr3_nt: TGTGCCACCAGTGATTTGGGGAGGGGGAATGCGGAGACCCAGTACTTC
cdr3_aa: CATSDLGRGNAETQYF

j_call: TRBJ1-2
clone_size: many
v_call: TRBV25-1
d_call: NA
cdr3_nt: TGTGCCAGCAGTGAACCGGGGAGGGACTATGGCTACACCTTC
cdr3_aa: CASSEPGRDYGYTF

j_call: TRBJ1-2
clone_size: NA
v_call: TRBV5-1
d_call: NA
cdr3_nt: TGCGCCAGCAGCTTGGCCCCGGGACACTGGGGCTACACCTTC
cdr3_aa: CASSLAPGHWGYTF

j_call: TRBJ1-6
clone_size: NA
v_call: TRBV20-1
d_call: NA
cdr3_nt: TGCAGTGCTAGAGATTACGGGAACTCCTATAATTCACCCCTCCACTTT
cdr3_aa: CSARDYGNSYNSPLHF

j_call: TRBJ2-1
clone_size: NA
v_call: TRBV5-1
d_call: NA
cdr3_nt: TGCGCCAGCAGTAACGATCTGGTTGAGCAGTTCTTC
cdr3_aa: CASSNDLVEQFF

j_call: TRBJ1-5
clone_size: NA
v_call: TRBV5-1
d_call: TRBD1
cdr3_nt: TGCGCCAGCAGCGACGGGACACTCGAGGGACAGCACCAGCATTTT
cdr3_aa: CASSDGTLEGQHQHF

j_call: TRBJ2-1
clone_size: NA
v_call: TRBV5-4
d_call: TRBD2
cdr3_nt: TGTGCCAGGGGCTTTGGCCTCCCAGGCTACAGCGCGGGAGGGGGGAATGAGCAGTTCTTC
cdr3_aa: CARGFGLPGYSAGGGNEQFF

j_call: TRBJ2-2
clone_size: NA
v_call: TRBV2
d_call: TRBD1
cdr3_nt: TGTGCCAGCAGAGCACAGGGGATCGGGGAGCTGTTTTTT
cdr3_aa: CASRAQGIGELFF

j_call: TRBJ1-2
clone_size: few
v_call: TRBV28
d_call: NA
cdr3_nt: TGTGCCAGCAGTAGGAGCACAGGGAATAGGGACTATGGCTACACCTTC
cdr3_aa: CASSRSTGNRDYGYTF

j_call: TRBJ2-6
clone_size: NA
v_call: TRBV27
d_call: NA
cdr3_nt: TGTGCCAGCAGCCCCCCTTGGGGGGCCAACGTCCTGACTTTC
cdr3_aa: CASSPPWGANVLTF

j_call: TRBJ1-1
clone_size: NA
v_call: TRBV20-1
d_call: TRBD1
cdr3_nt: TGCAGTGCTGCTCGACCGGGACAGGGGAGTACTGAAGCTTTCTTT
cdr3_aa: CSAARPGQGSTEAFF

j_call: TRBJ1-6
clone_size: NA
v_call: TRBV27
d_call: NA
cdr3_nt: TGTGCCAGCAAGGGGCGAGTAGGGCTTGGTTCACCCCTCCACTTT
cdr3_aa: CASKGRVGLGSPLHF